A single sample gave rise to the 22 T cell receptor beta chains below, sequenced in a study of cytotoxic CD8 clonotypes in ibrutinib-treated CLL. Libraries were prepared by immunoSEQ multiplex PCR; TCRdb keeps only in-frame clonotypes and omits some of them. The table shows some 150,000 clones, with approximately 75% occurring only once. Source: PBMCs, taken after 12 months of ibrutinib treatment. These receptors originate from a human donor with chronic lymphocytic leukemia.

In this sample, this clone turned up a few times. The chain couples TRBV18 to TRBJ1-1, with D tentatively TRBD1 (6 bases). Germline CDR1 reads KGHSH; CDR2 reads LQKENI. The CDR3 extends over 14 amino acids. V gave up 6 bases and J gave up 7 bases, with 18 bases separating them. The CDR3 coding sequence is TGTGCCAGCTCGCCCGTGCGGGGAGGGGGTGAAGCTTTCTTT. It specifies CASSPVRGGGEAFF.

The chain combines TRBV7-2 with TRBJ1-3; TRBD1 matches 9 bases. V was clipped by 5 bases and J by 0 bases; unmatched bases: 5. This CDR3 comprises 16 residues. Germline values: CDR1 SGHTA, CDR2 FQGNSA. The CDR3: CASSIQGADSGNTIYF. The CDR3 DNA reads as TGTGCCAGCAGCATACAGGGGGCCGACTCTGGAAACACCATATATTTT.

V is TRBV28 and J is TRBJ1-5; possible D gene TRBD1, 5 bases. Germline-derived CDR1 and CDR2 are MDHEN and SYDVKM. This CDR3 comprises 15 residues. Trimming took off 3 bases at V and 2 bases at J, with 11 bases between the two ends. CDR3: CASSFRGRGNQPQHF. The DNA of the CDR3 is TGTGCCAGCAGTTTTCGGGGGAGAGGCAATCAGCCCCAGCATTTT.

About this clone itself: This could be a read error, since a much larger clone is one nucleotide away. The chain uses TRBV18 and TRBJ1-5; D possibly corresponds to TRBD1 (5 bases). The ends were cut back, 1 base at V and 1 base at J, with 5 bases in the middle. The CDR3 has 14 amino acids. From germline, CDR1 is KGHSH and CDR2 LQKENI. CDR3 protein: CASSPQGSNQPQHF. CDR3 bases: TGTGCCAGCTCACCACAGGGGAGCAATCAGCCCCAGCATTTT.

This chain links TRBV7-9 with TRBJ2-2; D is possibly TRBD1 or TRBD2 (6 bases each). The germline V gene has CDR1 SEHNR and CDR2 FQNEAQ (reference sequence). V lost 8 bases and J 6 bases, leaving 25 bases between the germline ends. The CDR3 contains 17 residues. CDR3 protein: CASRPRGLAGGAGELFF. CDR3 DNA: TGTGCCAGCCGCCCCCGGGGGCTAGCCGGGGGAGCCGGGGAGCTGTTTTTT.

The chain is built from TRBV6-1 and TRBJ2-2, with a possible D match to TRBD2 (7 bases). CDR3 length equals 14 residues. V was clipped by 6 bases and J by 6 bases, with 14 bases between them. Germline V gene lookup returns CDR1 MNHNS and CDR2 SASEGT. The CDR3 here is CASRGGAAAGELFF. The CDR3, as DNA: TGTGCCAGCAGAGGGGGGGCTGCGGCCGGGGAGCTGTTTTTT.

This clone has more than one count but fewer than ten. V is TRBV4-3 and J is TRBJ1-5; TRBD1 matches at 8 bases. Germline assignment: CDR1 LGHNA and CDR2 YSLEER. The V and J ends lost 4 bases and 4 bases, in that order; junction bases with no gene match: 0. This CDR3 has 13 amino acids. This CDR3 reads CASSRTGNQPQHF. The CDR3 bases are TGCGCCAGCAGCCGGACAGGGAATCAGCCCCAGCATTTT.

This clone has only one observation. The CDR3 loop is CASSDEEETPSNQPQHF. As DNA, the CDR3 is TGTGCCAGCAGTGACGAAGAGGAGACACCTAGCAATCAGCCCCAGCATTTT. The chain links TRBV6-4 to TRBJ1-5; D is uncertain. The CDR3 extends over 17 amino acids. Germline-derived CDR1 and CDR2 are MRHNA and SNTAGT. The germline V and J ends were trimmed by 2 bases and 0 bases, with 14 bases remaining between them.

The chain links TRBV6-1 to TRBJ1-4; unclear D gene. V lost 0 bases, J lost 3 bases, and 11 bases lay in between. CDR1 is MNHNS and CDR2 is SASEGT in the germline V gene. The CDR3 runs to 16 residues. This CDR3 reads CASSEARGVSNEKLFF. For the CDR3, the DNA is TGTGCCAGCAGTGAAGCGCGTGGGGTTTCTAATGAAAAACTGTTTTTT.

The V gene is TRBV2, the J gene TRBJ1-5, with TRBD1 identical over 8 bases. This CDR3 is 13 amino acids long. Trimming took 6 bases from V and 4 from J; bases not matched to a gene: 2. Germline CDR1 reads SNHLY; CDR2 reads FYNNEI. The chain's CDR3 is CASSGTGNQPQHF. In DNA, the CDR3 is TGTGCCAGCAGCGGGACAGGTAATCAGCCCCAGCATTTT.

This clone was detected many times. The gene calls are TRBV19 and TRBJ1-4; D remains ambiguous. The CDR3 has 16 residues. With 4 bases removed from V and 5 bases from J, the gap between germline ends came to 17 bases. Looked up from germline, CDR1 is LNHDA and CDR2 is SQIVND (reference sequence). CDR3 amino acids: CASSRTYLQLNEKLFF. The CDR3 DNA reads TGTGCCAGTAGTAGGACTTACTTACAACTCAATGAAAAACTGTTTTTT.

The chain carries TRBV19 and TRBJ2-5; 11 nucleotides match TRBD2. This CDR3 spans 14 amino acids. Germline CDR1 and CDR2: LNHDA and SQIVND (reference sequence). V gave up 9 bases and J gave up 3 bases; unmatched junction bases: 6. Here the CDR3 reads CASGLAGQKETQYF. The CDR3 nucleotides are TGTGCCAGCGGACTAGCGGGCCAGAAAGAGACCCAGTACTTC.

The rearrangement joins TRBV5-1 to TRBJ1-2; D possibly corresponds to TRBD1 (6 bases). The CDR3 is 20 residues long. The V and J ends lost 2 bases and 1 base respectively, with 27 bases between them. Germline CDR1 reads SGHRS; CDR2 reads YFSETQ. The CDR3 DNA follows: TGCGCCAGCAGCTTAGCTATCGCAAGTATAGGGGACAAATTTAACTATGGCTACACCTTC. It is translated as CASSLAIASIGDKFNYGYTF.

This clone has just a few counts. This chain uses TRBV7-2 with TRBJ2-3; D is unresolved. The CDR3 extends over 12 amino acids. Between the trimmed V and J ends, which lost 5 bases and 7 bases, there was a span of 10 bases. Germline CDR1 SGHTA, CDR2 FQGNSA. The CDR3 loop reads CASSQSKNTQYF. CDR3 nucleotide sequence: TGTGCCAGCAGCCAAAGTAAAAATACGCAGTATTTT.

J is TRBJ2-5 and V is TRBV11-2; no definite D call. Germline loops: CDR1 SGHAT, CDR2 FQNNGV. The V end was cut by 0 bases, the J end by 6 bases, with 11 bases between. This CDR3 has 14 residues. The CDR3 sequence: CASSLEGSSQTQYF. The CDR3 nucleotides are TGTGCCAGCAGCTTAGAAGGATCCTCGCAGACCCAGTACTTC.

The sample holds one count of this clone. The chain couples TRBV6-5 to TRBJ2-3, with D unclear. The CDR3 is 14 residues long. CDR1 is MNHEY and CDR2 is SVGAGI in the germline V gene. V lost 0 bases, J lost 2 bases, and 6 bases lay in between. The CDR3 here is CASSYSDATDTQYF. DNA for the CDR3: TGTGCCAGCAGTTACTCGGACGCCACAGATACGCAGTATTTT.

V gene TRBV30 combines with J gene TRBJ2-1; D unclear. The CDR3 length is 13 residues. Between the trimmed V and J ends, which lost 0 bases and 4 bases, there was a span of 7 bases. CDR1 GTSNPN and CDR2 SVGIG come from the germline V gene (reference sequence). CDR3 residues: CAWSVQLYNEQFF. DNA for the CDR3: TGTGCCTGGAGTGTACAACTTTACAATGAGCAGTTCTTC.

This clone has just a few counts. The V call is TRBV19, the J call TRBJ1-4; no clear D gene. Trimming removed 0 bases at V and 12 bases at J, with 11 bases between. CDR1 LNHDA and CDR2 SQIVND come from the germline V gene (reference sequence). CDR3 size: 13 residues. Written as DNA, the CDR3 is TGTGCCAGTAGTATAGATTTCCCCGGGGAACTGTTTTTT. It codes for CASSIDFPGELFF. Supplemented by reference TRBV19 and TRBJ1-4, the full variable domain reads DGGITQSPKYLFRKEGQNVTLSCEQNLNHDAMYWYRQDPGQGLRLIYYSQIVNDFQKGDIAEGYSVSREKKESFPLTVTSAQKNPTAFYLCASSIDFPGELFFGSGTQLSVL.

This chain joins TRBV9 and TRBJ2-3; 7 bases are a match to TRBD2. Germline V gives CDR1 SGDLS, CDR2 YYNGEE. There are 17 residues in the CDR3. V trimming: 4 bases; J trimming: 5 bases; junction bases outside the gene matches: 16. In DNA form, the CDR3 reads TGTGCCAGCAGCAATCGAGCCTTTGGGAGGGCGGAAGATACGCAGTATTTT. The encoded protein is CASSNRAFGRAEDTQYF.

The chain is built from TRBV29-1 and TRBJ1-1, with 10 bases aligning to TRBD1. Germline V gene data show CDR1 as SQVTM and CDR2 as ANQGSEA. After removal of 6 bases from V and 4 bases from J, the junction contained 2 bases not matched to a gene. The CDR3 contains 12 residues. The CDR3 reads CSVRTGGTEAFF. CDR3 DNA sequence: TGCAGCGTGAGGACAGGGGGCACTGAAGCTTTCTTT.

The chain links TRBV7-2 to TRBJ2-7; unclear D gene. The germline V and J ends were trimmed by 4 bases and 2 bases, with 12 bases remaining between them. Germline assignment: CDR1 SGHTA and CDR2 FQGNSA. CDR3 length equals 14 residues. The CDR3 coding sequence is TGTGCCAGCAGCTCCTGGACGGCAGCCTACGAGCAGTACTTC. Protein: CASSSWTAAYEQYF.

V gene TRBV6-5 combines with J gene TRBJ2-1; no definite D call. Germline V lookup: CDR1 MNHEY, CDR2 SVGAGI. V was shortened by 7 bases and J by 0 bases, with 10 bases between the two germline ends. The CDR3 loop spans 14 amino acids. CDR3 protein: CASNRHSSYNEQFF. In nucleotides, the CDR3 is TGTGCCAGCAACCGTCATAGCTCCTACAATGAGCAGTTCTTC.